This record looks at one T cell receptor (beta chain) sequence and its context. This entry comes from a study of blood T cell repertoires in COVID-19. Study-wide background: Samples taken during acute and convalescent COVID-19 were collected in the United States, Italy and Spain. T cells, B-cell-depleted T cells, or PBMCs provided the cDNA or gDNA that served as material.

From germline, CDR1 is MNHEY and CDR2 SVGEGT. Trimming pared 5 bases from V and 8 bases from J, leaving 10 bases between. The CDR3 has 12 residues. In the study's own analysis: Amplification of reference gene primers provided the estimated nucleated cell counts. Assay: immunoSEQ multiplex PCR; the TCRdb copy retains only in-frame clones and omits some. V and J calls and clone size are as listed in that table; D and trimming were resolved from the DNA. The repertoire includes some 250,000 clones, 86% of them detected once, and approximately 6.2% sits in the top ten. The clonotype comes from a man between 60 and 75 years old with acute or convalescent COVID-19. The rearrangement links TRBV6-2 or TRBV6-3 to TRBJ2-1; D remains ambiguous. Sequencing used peripheral blood. Here the CDR3 reads CASSLLQYEQFF. The CDR3 DNA reads TGTGCCAGCAGTCTACTACAATATGAGCAGTTCTTC.